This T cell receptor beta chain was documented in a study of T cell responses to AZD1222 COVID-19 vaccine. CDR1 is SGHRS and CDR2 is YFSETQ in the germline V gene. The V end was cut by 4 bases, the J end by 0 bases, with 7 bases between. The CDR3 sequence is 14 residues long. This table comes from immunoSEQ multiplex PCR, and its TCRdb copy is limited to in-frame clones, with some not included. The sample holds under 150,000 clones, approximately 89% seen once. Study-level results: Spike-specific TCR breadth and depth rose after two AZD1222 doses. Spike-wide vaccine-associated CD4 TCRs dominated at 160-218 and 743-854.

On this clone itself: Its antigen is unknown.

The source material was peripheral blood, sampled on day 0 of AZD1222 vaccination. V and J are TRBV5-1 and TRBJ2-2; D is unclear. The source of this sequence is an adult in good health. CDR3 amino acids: CASSPISNTGELFF. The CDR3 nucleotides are TGCGCCAGCAGCCCTATCTCGAACACCGGGGAGCTGTTTTTT.